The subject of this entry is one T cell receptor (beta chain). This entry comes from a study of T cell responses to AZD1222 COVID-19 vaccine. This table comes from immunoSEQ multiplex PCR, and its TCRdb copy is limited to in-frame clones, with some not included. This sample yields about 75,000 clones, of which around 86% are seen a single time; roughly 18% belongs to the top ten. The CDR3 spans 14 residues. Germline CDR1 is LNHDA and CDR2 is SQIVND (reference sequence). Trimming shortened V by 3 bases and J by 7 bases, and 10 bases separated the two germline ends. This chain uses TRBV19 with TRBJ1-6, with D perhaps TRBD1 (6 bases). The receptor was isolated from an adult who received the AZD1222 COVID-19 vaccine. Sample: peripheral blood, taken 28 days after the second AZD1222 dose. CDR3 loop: CASSMAGENSPLHF. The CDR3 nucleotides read TGTGCCAGTAGTATGGCAGGGGAGAATTCACCCCTCCACTTT.